This is a list of T cell receptor beta chains from one sample in a study of T-cell memory formation after mild COVID-19. TCRdb called the 5' RACE reads again in MiXCR, with one record for every CDR3 protein. The sample has roughly 450,000 distinct CDR3 sequences; approximately 18% are singletons. The specimen sequenced was PBMCs or a T cell subset sorted from them (not recorded which). Receptors were obtained from an adult woman who had mild COVID-19 (a few samples of this study predate the infection). Cell type and time point are not known. Each CDR3 is given with its conserved first and last residue. The D gene is left open where the match is weak. Clone size appears in some rows only: once, few, many, or a class for an expanded clone.

j_gene: TRBJ2-7
d_gene: .
len: 12
v_gene: TRBV15
abundance: many
CDR3aa: CATSRAGTLKYF
CDR3nt: TGTGCCACCAGCAGAGCAGGGACCCTGAAGTACTTC

j_gene: TRBJ1-4
d_gene: TRBD1
len: 15
v_gene: TRBV4-2
abundance: .
CDR3aa: CASSPWTGTNEKLFF
CDR3nt: TGTGCCAGCAGCCCCTGGACAGGAACTAATGAAAAACTGTTTTTT

j_gene: TRBJ2-1
d_gene: TRBD2
len: 15
v_gene: TRBV9
abundance: once
CDR3aa: CASSVGVAGYNEQFF
CDR3nt: TGTGCCAGCAGCGTAGGAGTAGCGGGATACAATGAGCAGTTCTTC

j_gene: TRBJ1-5
d_gene: TRBD1
len: 13
v_gene: TRBV2
abundance: few
CDR3aa: CASRDRGLGPQHF
CDR3nt: TGTGCCAGCCGTGACAGGGGGCTGGGGCCCCAGCATTTT

j_gene: TRBJ1-6
d_gene: .
len: 14
v_gene: TRBV27
abundance: few
CDR3aa: CASSLRENNSPLHF
CDR3nt: TGTGCCAGCAGTTTAAGGGAGAATAATTCACCCCTCCACTTT

j_gene: TRBJ2-5
d_gene: TRBD2
len: 16
v_gene: TRBV7-9
abundance: .
CDR3aa: CASSLASGSLQETQYF
CDR3nt: TGTGCCAGCAGCTTGGCTAGCGGGAGCCTGCAAGAGACCCAGTACTTC

j_gene: TRBJ2-7
d_gene: TRBD2
len: 15
v_gene: TRBV30
abundance: few
CDR3aa: CAWSVQTSGNYEQYF
CDR3nt: TGTGCCTGGAGTGTACAGACTAGCGGGAACTACGAGCAGTACTTC

j_gene: TRBJ2-1
d_gene: TRBD2
len: 14
v_gene: TRBV3-1
abundance: few
CDR3aa: CASSRGRWIGEQFF
CDR3nt: TGTGCCAGCAGCCGCGGGAGGTGGATTGGGGAGCAGTTCTTC

j_gene: TRBJ2-5
d_gene: TRBD2
len: 15
v_gene: TRBV2
abundance: .
CDR3aa: CASRAGTSSGKTQYF
CDR3nt: TGTGCCAGCAGAGCCGGGACTAGCTCGGGGAAGACCCAGTACTTC

j_gene: TRBJ1-1
d_gene: .
len: 13
v_gene: TRBV30
abundance: many
CDR3aa: CAWREPGSPEAFF
CDR3nt: TGTGCCTGGAGGGAACCAGGATCACCGGAAGCTTTCTTT

j_gene: TRBJ2-7
d_gene: TRBD1
len: 14
v_gene: TRBV27
abundance: few
CDR3aa: CASSFSGQVYEQYF
CDR3nt: TGTGCCAGCAGTTTCTCGGGACAGGTCTACGAGCAGTACTTC

j_gene: TRBJ1-4
d_gene: .
len: 14
v_gene: TRBV5-1
abundance: .
CDR3aa: CASSLLGTNEKLFF
CDR3nt: TGCGCCAGCAGCTTGTTGGGCACTAATGAAAAACTGTTTTTT

j_gene: TRBJ2-3
d_gene: TRBD2
len: 14
v_gene: TRBV12-3/TRBV12-4
abundance: .
CDR3aa: CDSSRSGFTDTQYF
CDR3nt: TGTGACAGCAGCCGTAGCGGGTTCACAGATACGCAGTATTTT

j_gene: TRBJ2-7
d_gene: .
len: 17
v_gene: TRBV5-6
abundance: few
CDR3aa: CASSVSTGGQVIYEQYF
CDR3nt: TGTGCCAGCAGCGTCTCTACGGGTGGGCAGGTGATTTACGAGCAGTACTTC

j_gene: TRBJ2-1
d_gene: TRBD1
len: 14
v_gene: TRBV18
abundance: few
CDR3aa: CASSPRQGDNEQFF
CDR3nt: TGTGCCAGCTCACCACGGCAGGGGGATAATGAGCAGTTCTTC

j_gene: TRBJ1-2
d_gene: TRBD1
len: 14
v_gene: TRBV29-1
abundance: few
CDR3aa: CSVAPTGGTTGYTF
CDR3nt: TGCAGCGTTGCACCGACAGGGGGCACGACGGGCTACACCTTC

j_gene: TRBJ1-1
d_gene: TRBD1
len: 16
v_gene: TRBV9
abundance: few
CDR3aa: CASSILPGQGNTEAFF
CDR3nt: TGTGCCAGCAGCATACTACCGGGACAGGGAAACACTGAAGCTTTCTTT

j_gene: TRBJ2-3
d_gene: .
len: 12
v_gene: TRBV29-1
abundance: many
CDR3aa: CSVDGTPGTQYF
CDR3nt: TGCAGCGTTGACGGGACGCCGGGGACGCAGTATTTT

j_gene: TRBJ2-5
d_gene: TRBD2
len: 17
v_gene: TRBV11-2
abundance: .
CDR3aa: CASSLGAVGLAVETQYF
CDR3nt: TGTGCCAGCAGCTTAGGTGCCGTGGGGCTAGCGGTCGAGACCCAGTACTTC

j_gene: TRBJ2-1
d_gene: .
len: 13
v_gene: TRBV5-1
abundance: .
CDR3aa: CASSGSTQGEQFF
CDR3nt: TGCGCCAGCAGCGGATCAACACAGGGTGAGCAGTTCTTC

j_gene: TRBJ2-3
d_gene: .
len: 15
v_gene: TRBV7-2
abundance: many
CDR3aa: CASSVSGTPTDTQYF
CDR3nt: TGTGCCAGCAGTGTATCAGGGACTCCCACAGATACGCAGTATTTT

j_gene: TRBJ1-1
d_gene: .
len: 14
v_gene: TRBV4-1
abundance: .
CDR3aa: CASSQPGRGTEAFF
CDR3nt: TGCGCCAGCAGCCAGCCGGGGAGGGGGACTGAAGCTTTCTTT

j_gene: TRBJ1-1
d_gene: .
len: 14
v_gene: TRBV20-1
abundance: few
CDR3aa: CSALRGSLNTEAFF
CDR3nt: TGCAGTGCTCTACGGGGGTCCTTGAACACTGAAGCTTTCTTT